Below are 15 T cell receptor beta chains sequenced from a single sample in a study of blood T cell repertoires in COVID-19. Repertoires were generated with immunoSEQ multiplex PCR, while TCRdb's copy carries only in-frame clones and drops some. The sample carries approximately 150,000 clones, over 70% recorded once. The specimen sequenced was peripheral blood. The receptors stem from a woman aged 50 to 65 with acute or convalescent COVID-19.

CDR3 residues: CAISESTVYGYTF. CDR3 nucleotide sequence: TGTGCCATCAGTGAGTCGACAGTCTATGGCTACACCTTC. The rearrangement joins TRBV10-3 to TRBJ1-2; D is perhaps TRBD1 (5 bases). The CDR3 runs 13 residues. Germline CDR1 and CDR2: ENHRY and SYGVKD. The V and J ends lost 0 bases and 4 bases respectively, with 6 bases between them.

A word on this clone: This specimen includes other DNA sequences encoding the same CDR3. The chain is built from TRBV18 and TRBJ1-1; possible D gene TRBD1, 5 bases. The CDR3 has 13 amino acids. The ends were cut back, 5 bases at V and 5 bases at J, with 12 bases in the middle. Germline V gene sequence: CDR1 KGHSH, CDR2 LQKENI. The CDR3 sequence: CASSGGVGTEAFF. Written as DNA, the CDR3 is TGTGCCAGCTCAGGGGGGGTTGGAACTGAAGCTTTCTTT.

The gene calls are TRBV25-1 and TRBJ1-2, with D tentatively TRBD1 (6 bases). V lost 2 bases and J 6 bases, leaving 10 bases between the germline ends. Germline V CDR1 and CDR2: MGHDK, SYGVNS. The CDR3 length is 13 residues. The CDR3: CASSENQGNGYTF. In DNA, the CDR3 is TGTGCCAGCAGTGAAAACCAGGGGAATGGCTACACCTTC.

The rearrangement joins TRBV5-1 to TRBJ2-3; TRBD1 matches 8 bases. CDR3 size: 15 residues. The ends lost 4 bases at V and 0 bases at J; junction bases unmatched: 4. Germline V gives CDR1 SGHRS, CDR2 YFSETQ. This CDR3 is CASSLRTGSTDTQYF. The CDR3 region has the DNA TGCGCCAGCAGCCTCCGGACAGGGAGCACAGATACGCAGTATTTT.

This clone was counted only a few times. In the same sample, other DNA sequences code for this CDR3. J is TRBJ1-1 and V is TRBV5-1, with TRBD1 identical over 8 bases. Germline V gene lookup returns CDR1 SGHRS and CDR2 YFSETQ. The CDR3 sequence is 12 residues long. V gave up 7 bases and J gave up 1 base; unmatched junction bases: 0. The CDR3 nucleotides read TGCGCCAGCGGGACAGGGAACACTGAAGCTTTCTTT. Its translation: CASGTGNTEAFF.

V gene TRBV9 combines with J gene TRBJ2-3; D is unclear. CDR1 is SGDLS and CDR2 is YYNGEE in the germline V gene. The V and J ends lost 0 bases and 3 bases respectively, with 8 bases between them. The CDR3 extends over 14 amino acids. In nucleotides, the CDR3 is TGTGCCAGCAGCGTAGCTACGACAACAGATACGCAGTATTTT. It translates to CASSVATTTDTQYF. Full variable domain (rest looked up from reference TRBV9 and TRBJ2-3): DSGVTQTPKHLITATGQRVTLRCSPRSGDLSVYWYQQSLDQGLQFLIQYYNGEERAKGNILERFSAQQFPDLHSELNLSSLELGDSALYFCASSVATTTDTQYFGPGTRLTVL.

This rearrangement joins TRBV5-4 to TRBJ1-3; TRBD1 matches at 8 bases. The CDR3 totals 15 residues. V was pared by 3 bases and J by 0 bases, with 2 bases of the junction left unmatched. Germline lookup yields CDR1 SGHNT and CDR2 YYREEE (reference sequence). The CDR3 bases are TGTGCCAGCAGCTGGGACAGGAACTCTGGAAACACCATATATTTT. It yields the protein CASSWDRNSGNTIYF.

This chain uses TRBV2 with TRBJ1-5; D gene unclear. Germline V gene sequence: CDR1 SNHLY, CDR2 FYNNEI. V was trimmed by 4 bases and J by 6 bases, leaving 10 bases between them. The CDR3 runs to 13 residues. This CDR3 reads CASSGAIRQPQHF. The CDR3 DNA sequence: TGTGCCAGCAGTGGCGCGATACGTCAGCCCCAGCATTTT.

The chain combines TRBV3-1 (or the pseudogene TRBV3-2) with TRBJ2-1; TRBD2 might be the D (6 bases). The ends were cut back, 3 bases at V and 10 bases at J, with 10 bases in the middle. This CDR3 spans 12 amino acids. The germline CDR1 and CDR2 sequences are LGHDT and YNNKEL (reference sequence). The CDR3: CASSQEGREQFF. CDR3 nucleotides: TGTGCCAGCAGCCAGGAGGGTAGGGAGCAGTTCTTC.

The CDR3 reads CASGLGGANYGYTF. CDR3 bases: TGTGCCAGCGGACTCGGAGGGGCTAACTATGGCTACACCTTC. The V gene is TRBV28, the J gene TRBJ1-2, with TRBD1 as a possible D gene (5 bases). The V gene's germline CDR1 is MDHEN and CDR2 SYDVKM. V lost 8 bases to trimming and J lost 0 bases, with 13 bases between them. The CDR3 extends over 14 amino acids.

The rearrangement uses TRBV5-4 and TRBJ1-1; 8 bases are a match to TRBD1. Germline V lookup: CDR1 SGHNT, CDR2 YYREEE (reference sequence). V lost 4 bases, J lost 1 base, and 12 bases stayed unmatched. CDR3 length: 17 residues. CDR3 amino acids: CASSPTSTGTGNTEAFF. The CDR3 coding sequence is TGTGCCAGCAGCCCGACTTCTACCGGGACAGGGAACACTGAAGCTTTCTTT.

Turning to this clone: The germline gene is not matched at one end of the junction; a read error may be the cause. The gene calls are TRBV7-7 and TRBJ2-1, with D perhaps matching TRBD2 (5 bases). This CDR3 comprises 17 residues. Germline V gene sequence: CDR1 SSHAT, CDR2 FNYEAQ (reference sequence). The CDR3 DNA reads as TGTGCTAGCAGCTCAGGAGGTGCGGGCGCAACCTACAATGAGCAGTTCTTC. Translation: CASSSGGAGATYNEQFF.

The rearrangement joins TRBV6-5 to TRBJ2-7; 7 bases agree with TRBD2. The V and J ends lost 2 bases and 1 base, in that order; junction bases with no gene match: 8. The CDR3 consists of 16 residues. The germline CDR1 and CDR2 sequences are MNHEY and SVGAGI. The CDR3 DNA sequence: TGTGCCAGCAGTTACAGTTGGCGGGGGAAGTCCTACGAGCAGTACTTC. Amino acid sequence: CASSYSWRGKSYEQYF.

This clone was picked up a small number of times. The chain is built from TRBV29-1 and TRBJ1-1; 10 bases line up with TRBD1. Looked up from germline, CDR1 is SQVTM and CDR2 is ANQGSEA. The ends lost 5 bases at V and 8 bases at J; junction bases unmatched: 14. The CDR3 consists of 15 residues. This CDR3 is CSVTGQGRSSPEAFF. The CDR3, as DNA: TGCAGCGTTACGGGACAGGGGCGGTCCAGTCCCGAAGCTTTCTTT.

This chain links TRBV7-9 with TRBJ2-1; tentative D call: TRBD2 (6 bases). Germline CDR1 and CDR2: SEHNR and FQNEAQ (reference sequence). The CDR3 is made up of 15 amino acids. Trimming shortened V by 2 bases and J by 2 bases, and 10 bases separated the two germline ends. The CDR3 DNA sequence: TGTGCCAGCAGCTTATGGAGGGTGGCCTACAATGAGCAGTTCTTC. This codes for CASSLWRVAYNEQFF.